The next 21 T cell receptor beta chains were all read from a single sample in a study of blood T cell repertoires in COVID-19. This table comes from immunoSEQ multiplex PCR, and its TCRdb copy is limited to in-frame clones, with some not included. The table has about 360,000 clones, 70% to 90% seen once. The sample was peripheral blood. The receptors were gathered from a human donor in a cohort sampled during active COVID-19.

Here the CDR3 DNA reads TGTGCCGTTGAGAACCGGAGCGTAAAAGAGTTCTTC. This translates into CAVENRSVKEFF. The V gene is TRBV28, the J gene TRBJ2-1, with unresolved D. The length of the CDR3 is 12 residues. V lost 11 bases and J lost 14, with 22 bases in between. CDR1 and CDR2 from the germline V gene are MDHEN and SYDVKM. The full variable domain, completed using reference TRBV28 and TRBJ2-1, is DVKVTQSSRYLVKRTGEKVFLECVQDMDHENMFWYRQDPGLGLRLIYFSYDVKMKEKGDIPEGYSVSREKKERFSLILESASTNQTSMYLCAVENRSVKEFFGPGTRLTVL.

Only a few counts were recorded for this clone. V usage is TRBV2 and J usage is TRBJ1-4, with D perhaps matching TRBD1 (6 bases). The CDR3 is 16 residues long. Trimming shortened V by 6 bases and J by 6 bases, and 20 bases separated the two germline ends. CDR1 and CDR2 from the germline V gene are SNHLY and FYNNEI. CDR3 sequence reads: CASSRDIGGIDEKLFF. The CDR3 coding sequence is TGTGCCAGCAGCCGGGATATAGGGGGAATCGATGAAAAACTGTTTTTT.

The V call is TRBV30, the J call TRBJ2-7; D is possibly TRBD2 (7 bases). CDR1 is GTSNPN, CDR2 SVGIG, per germline (reference sequence). The CDR3 extends over 16 amino acids. The V end was cut by 4 bases, the J end by 5 bases, with 24 bases between. CDR3 sequence reads: CAWKDRGRAGSHEQYF. CDR3 DNA sequence: TGTGCCTGGAAGGATAGGGGGAGGGCCGGTTCCCACGAGCAGTACTTC.

This chain uses TRBV30 with TRBJ1-3, with D possibly TRBD1 on 6 matching bases. Germline lookup yields CDR1 GTSNPN and CDR2 SVGIG (reference sequence). The CDR3 is 13 amino acids. Here the CDR3 reads CGNYRDSGNTIYF. The CDR3 bases are TGTGGGAACTACAGGGACTCTGGAAACACCATATATTTT.

This rearrangement joins TRBV11-2 to TRBJ1-3; D is uncertain. In germline, CDR1 is SGHAT, CDR2 FQNNGV. The CDR3 runs to 17 residues. V lost 2 bases to trimming and J lost 0 bases, with 14 bases between them. In DNA form, the CDR3 reads TGTGCCAGCAGCTTACTCGGGTCCAGCTACTCTGGAAACACCATATATTTT. It encodes CASSLLGSSYSGNTIYF.

The gene calls are TRBV7-9 and TRBJ1-1; possibly TRBD1 for D (6 bases). Germline CDR1 is SEHNR and CDR2 is FQNEAQ (reference sequence). CDR3 length equals 15 residues. V lost 5 bases to trimming and J lost 0 bases, with 13 bases between them. The CDR3 DNA reads as TGTGCCAGCAGCGCGCCGGGACACATGAACACTGAAGCTTTCTTT. It specifies CASSAPGHMNTEAFF.

This clone came up a few times. This chain links TRBV19 with TRBJ1-6; no clear D. CDR3 length: 15 residues. Germline V lookup: CDR1 LNHDA, CDR2 SQIVND (reference sequence). Trimming pared 8 bases from V and 11 bases from J, leaving 22 bases between. In nucleotides, the CDR3 is TGTGCCAGTCTCCTAAAAGGAGGGTCGGGGACACCCCTCCACTTT. Protein: CASLLKGGSGTPLHF. Combining the CDR3 with reference TRBV19 and TRBJ1-6 gives the whole variable domain DGGITQSPKYLFRKEGQNVTLSCEQNLNHDAMYWYRQDPGQGLRLIYYSQIVNDFQKGDIAEGYSVSREKKESFPLTVTSAQKNPTAFYLCASLLKGGSGTPLHFGNGTRLTVT.

This clone was observed a handful of times. The genes are TRBV6-6 and TRBJ1-5; no reliable D call. Germline CDR1 MNHNY, CDR2 SVGAGI (reference sequence). The CDR3 extends over 13 amino acids. V lost 6 bases to trimming and J lost 6 bases, with 12 bases between them. The CDR3 nucleotides read TGTGCCAGCAGGGCCCCGCTCGCTCAGCCCCAGCATTTT. Residues: CASRAPLAQPQHF.

This clone has just one count. J is TRBJ1-2 and V is TRBV6-6; D may be TRBD1 (5 bases). V was trimmed by 5 bases and J by 4 bases, leaving 14 bases between them. The germline V gene encodes CDR1 MNHNY and CDR2 SVGAGI (reference sequence). The CDR3 length is 14 residues. The CDR3 loop reads CASSPLGGSYGYTF. Written as DNA, the CDR3 is TGTGCCAGCAGTCCCCTGGGGGGGAGCTATGGCTACACCTTC.

The chain recombines TRBV6-1 with TRBJ2-1; D is perhaps TRBD2 (5 bases). V lost 2 bases, J lost 5 bases, and 10 bases lay in between. This CDR3 contains 14 residues. In germline, CDR1 is MNHNS, CDR2 SASEGT. In nucleotides, the CDR3 is TGTGCCAGCAGTGAACCGGGGTTCAACAATGAGCAGTTCTTC. Translating gives CASSEPGFNNEQFF.

The chain uses TRBV11-3 and TRBJ2-1; 14 nucleotides agree with TRBD2. Unmatched junction bases numbered 8, after V lost 5 bases and J lost 11 bases. The germline V gene has CDR1 SGHNT and CDR2 YENEEA. CDR3 length: 15 residues. CDR3 loop: CASSAGLAGGEQQFF. The CDR3 DNA follows: TGTGCCAGCAGCGCCGGACTAGCGGGAGGCGAGCAGCAGTTCTTC.

The rearrangement uses TRBV28 and TRBJ2-7; 10 bases align to TRBD1. This CDR3 contains 16 residues. The V segment lost 5 bases and the J segment 1 base; nucleotides outside the gene matches: 8. The germline V gene has CDR1 MDHEN and CDR2 SYDVKM. The CDR3 sequence is CASSGTGTGASYEQYF. In nucleotides, the CDR3 is TGTGCCAGCAGTGGTACGGGGACAGGGGCTTCCTACGAGCAGTACTTC.

The rearrangement joins TRBV7-9 to TRBJ2-3; 8 positions match TRBD2. The J segment lost 0 bases and the V segment lost 5 bases, leaving 7 bases of the junction unmatched. Germline V gene sequence: CDR1 SEHNR, CDR2 FQNEAQ (reference sequence). The CDR3 runs to 16 residues. Written as DNA, the CDR3 is TGTGCCAGCAGCCCCCCGGGACTAGAAAGCACAGATACGCAGTATTTT. Translated, it gives CASSPPGLESTDTQYF.

The rearrangement uses TRBV7-9 and TRBJ2-7, with 14 bases identical to TRBD2. J was trimmed by 5 bases and V by 5 bases; bases with no gene match: 5. There are 15 residues in the CDR3. The V gene's germline CDR1 is SEHNR and CDR2 FQNEAQ (reference sequence). This CDR3 is CASSPRTSGGNEQYF. CDR3 coding DNA: TGTGCCAGCAGCCCCCGGACTAGCGGGGGGAACGAGCAGTACTTC.

The chain carries TRBV5-1 and TRBJ1-1; maybe TRBD1 (5 bases). The V gene's germline CDR1 is SGHRS and CDR2 YFSETQ. V lost 4 bases and J 2 bases, leaving 9 bases between the germline ends. The CDR3 consists of 13 residues. CDR3: CASSQQANTEAFF. CDR3 in DNA: TGCGCCAGCAGCCAACAGGCAAACACTGAAGCTTTCTTT.

The chain combines TRBV30 with TRBJ1-1, with 8 bases fitting TRBD1. The V gene's germline CDR1 is GTSNPN and CDR2 SVGIG (reference sequence). The CDR3 totals 11 residues. With 5 bases clipped from V and 11 bases from J, the junction kept 7 bases outside the gene matches. CDR3 amino acids: CAWATGAPAFF. The CDR3 DNA sequence: TGTGCCTGGGCGACAGGGGCGCCGGCTTTCTTT. The full variable domain, with the rest looked up from reference TRBV30 and TRBJ1-1, is SQTIHQWPATLVQPVGSPLSLECTVEGTSNPNLYWYRQAAGRGLQLLFYSVGIGQISSEVPQNLSASRPQDRQFILSSKKLLLSDSGFYLCAWATGAPAFFGQGTRLTVV.

The chain recombines TRBV6-5 with TRBJ1-5; no definite D call. From germline, CDR1 is MNHEY and CDR2 SVGAGI. This CDR3 is built from 14 residues. V gave up 7 bases and J gave up 2 bases, with 12 bases separating them. For the CDR3, the DNA is TGTGCCAGCAACTTATCCGGGGGCAATCAGCCCCAGCATTTT. Its translation: CASNLSGGNQPQHF.

This chain uses TRBV7-2 with TRBJ2-1, with D perhaps TRBD2 (5 bases). The CDR3 is 12 amino acids. Trimming removed 0 bases at V and 9 bases at J, with 6 bases between. The germline V gene has CDR1 SGHTA and CDR2 FQGNSA. Written as DNA, the CDR3 is TGTGCCAGCAGCTTAGCGGCGGGTGAGCAGTTCTTC. Translation gives CASSLAAGEQFF.

On this clone itself: At the DNA level, this CDR3 is encoded by other sequences in the same sample as well. This chain connects TRBV12-3 or TRBV12-4 to TRBJ2-2, with D uncertain. Deletions cut 3 bases from V and 6 bases from J, with 5 bases between. There are 12 residues in the CDR3. This CDR3 is CASSFSSGELFF. The CDR3 bases are TGTGCCAGCAGTTTTTCTTCCGGGGAGCTGTTTTTT.

Details on this clone: Sequence at one end of the junction differs from germline and may be a read error. The V and J genes are TRBV3-1 (or the pseudogene TRBV3-2) and TRBJ1-4; D remains ambiguous. This CDR3 spans 12 amino acids. Germline V gives CDR1 LGHDT, CDR2 YNNKEL (reference sequence). Here the CDR3 reads CASSQTHEKLFF. The CDR3 DNA follows: TGTGCCAGCAGCCAAACTCATGAAAAACTGTTTTTT.

This clone was seen only once. J is TRBJ1-4 and V is TRBV28; a weak D match, TRBD1 (6 bases). V lost 8 bases to trimming and J lost 8 bases, with 15 bases between them. The CDR3 sequence is 13 residues long. The germline V gene encodes CDR1 MDHEN and CDR2 SYDVKM. CDR3 nucleotides: TGTGCCAGCGGGGGCATCCTCGGGGAAAAACTGTTTTTT. This gives the protein CASGGILGEKLFF.